This T cell receptor beta chain emerged from a study of blood T cell repertoires in COVID-19. Study context: Acute and convalescent COVID-19 specimens originated in the United States, Italy and Spain.

The germline CDR1 and CDR2 sequences are PRHDT and FYEKMQ (reference sequence). The CDR3 runs 13 residues. Trimming cost V 0 bases and J 12 bases, with 14 bases left between them. Participant age was about 18 to 89 years, and participants resided in fewer than 30 US areas. Cohorts were determined from participant-reported clinical history. The data were produced by immunoSEQ multiplex PCR, yet TCRdb's version contains in-frame clones alone and is incomplete. The data contain about 350,000 clones, over 75% of them seen just once; the ten biggest clones take up 1%. J is TRBJ1-2 and V is TRBV13; no firm D call. What was sequenced was PBMCs or T cells enriched from blood (not recorded which). This TCR derives from a woman in her twenties or thirties who had recovered from COVID-19. Here the CDR3 DNA reads TGTGCCAGCAGCTTAGGGCAAGTCGGCGGGAACACCTTC. Amino acids: CASSLGQVGGNTF.